Listed below are T cell receptor beta chains from one sample, sequenced in a study of cytomegalovirus exposure and HLA in healthy donors. The protocol was immunoSEQ multiplex PCR, while the TCRdb copy is restricted to in-frame clones and leaves out a portion. This table holds about 60,000 clones, over 75% found once. Sequenced sample: PBMCs. The source of these receptors is a male donor in good health and CMV-seronegative. The CDR3 runs from the conserved cysteine through the conserved F or W. D genes are given only for firm matches. Clone size appears in some rows only: once, few, many, or a class for an expanded clone.

j_call clone_size v_call d_call cdr3_length cdr3_nt cdr3_aa
TRBJ1-2 NA TRBV7-2 NA 13 TGTGCCAGCAGCTTCGGGACTTCTTATGGCTACACCTTC CASSFGTSYGYTF
TRBJ2-3 NA TRBV7-3 NA 15 TGTGCCAGCAGCTTGGCGGGGATCGGCACAGATACGCAGTATTTT CASSLAGIGTDTQYF
TRBJ1-1 NA TRBV6-5 TRBD1 16 TGTGCCAGCAGTTCGGCGCGACAGGGGGGGAACACTGAAGCTTTCTTT CASSSARQGGNTEAFF
TRBJ1-6 NA TRBV5-1 NA 15 TGCGCCAGCAGCTTGGAACAGGGAGATAATTCACCCCTCCACTTT CASSLEQGDNSPLHF
TRBJ2-7 NA TRBV6-6 TRBD2 14 TGTGCCAGTTGTCGCGGGGAGGGGTTTTTGGAGCAGTACTTC CASCRGEGFLEQYF
TRBJ2-5 once TRBV6-5 TRBD1 15 TGTGCCAGCGGATCGGACAGGGGACCACAAGAGACCCAGTACTTC CASGSDRGPQETQYF
TRBJ1-4 NA TRBV4-3 TRBD1 16 TGCGCCAGCAGCCGCTTAGGGACAGGGACTAATGAAAAACTGTTTTTT CASSRLGTGTNEKLFF
TRBJ1-1 few TRBV19 TRBD1 14 TGTGCCAGTAGGCCCGGACAGGGGAACACTGAAGCTTTCTTT CASRPGQGNTEAFF
TRBJ2-7 few TRBV13 TRBD1 16 TGTGCCAGCAGCTTAGGGGGACAGGGGGATCCCTACGAGCAGTACTTC CASSLGGQGDPYEQYF
TRBJ2-5 NA TRBV4-3 TRBD2 15 TGCGCCAGCAGCCAAGATGGGACACGGGAGGGGACCCAGTACTTC CASSQDGTREGTQYF
TRBJ2-7 NA TRBV30 TRBD2 17 TGTGCCTGGGGAGGGGGACTAGCGGGGGGAAGCTCCTACGAGCAGTACTTC CAWGGGLAGGSSYEQYF
TRBJ1-2 NA TRBV29-1 NA 13 TGCAGCGTTGACGGGAAATCAAACTATGGCTACACCTTC CSVDGKSNYGYTF
TRBJ2-4 NA TRBV5-4 NA 14 TGTGCCAGCAGGTTGGGGATAGGGGAGGACATTCAGTACTTC CASRLGIGEDIQYF
TRBJ2-5 NA TRBV9 NA 13 TGTGCCAGCCGACGAACAGAGCAAGAGACCCAGTACTTC CASRRTEQETQYF
TRBJ2-2 NA TRBV27 TRBD2 19 TGTGCCAGCAGTTTGGGTGGTAGCGGGGGGGCCAGGGTGACCGGGGAGCTGTTTTTT CASSLGGSGGARVTGELFF
TRBJ1-6 NA TRBV9 NA 14 TGTGCCAGCAGCGTGAAGGGGGATAATTCACCCCTCCACTTT CASSVKGDNSPLHF
TRBJ1-5 NA TRBV7-2 NA 15 TGTGCCAGCAGCTTAAGTGGGCAGAGCAATCAGCCCCAGCATTTT CASSLSGQSNQPQHF
TRBJ2-3 NA TRBV18 TRBD2 15 TGTGCCAGCTCACCAACTAGCGGGGTAACAGATACGCAGTATTTT CASSPTSGVTDTQYF
TRBJ1-2 once TRBV2 TRBD1 14 TGTGCCAGCACAAAGGACAGGACCGACTATGGCTACACCTTC CASTKDRTDYGYTF
TRBJ1-2 once TRBV29-1 NA 13 TGCAGCGTTGAAGAGCAGGTGTTATATGGCTACACCTTC CSVEEQVLYGYTF
TRBJ1-2 NA TRBV11-2 TRBD1 13 TGTGCCAGCAGCGCGGACAGGGGACATGGCTACACCTTC CASSADRGHGYTF
TRBJ1-2 NA TRBV19 TRBD1 18 TGTGCCAGTAGTATTTGGCACGGCCCTGACAGGGGTGACTATGGCTACACCTTC CASSIWHGPDRGDYGYTF
TRBJ2-7 NA TRBV6-5 TRBD1 16 TGTGCCAGCAGTTCAGACTCCAGGGGGCGTGGGTACGAGCAGTACTTC CASSSDSRGRGYEQYF
TRBJ1-4 NA TRBV5-4 NA 15 TGCGCCAGCAGCCAAGAAGGGAACAGGGATGAAAAACTGTTTTTT CASSQEGNRDEKLFF
TRBJ2-2 NA TRBV5-1 NA 13 TGCGCCAGCAGGGCCAGGGATCCCGGGGAGCTGTTTTTT CASRARDPGELFF
TRBJ2-3 once TRBV9 NA 15 TGTGCCAGCAGCGTAGGTGGGGGCAGCACAGATACGCAGTATTTT CASSVGGGSTDTQYF
TRBJ1-5 NA TRBV7-8 NA 15 TGTGCCAGCAGCTTAGAGGACACCGGGTATCAGCCCCAGCATTTT CASSLEDTGYQPQHF
TRBJ1-2 few TRBV11-1 TRBD1 14 TGTGCCAGCAGCCTACTACAGGGGAGCTATGGCTACACCTTC CASSLLQGSYGYTF
TRBJ2-1 NA TRBV19 TRBD2 16 TGTGCCAGTAGTGCACTAGCGATGGGCTCCTACAATGAGCAGTTCTTC CASSALAMGSYNEQFF
TRBJ2-7 once TRBV4-1 NA 17 TGCGCCAGCAGCCAAGTAGACTTCCTCGGGTCCTCCTACGAGCAGTACTTC CASSQVDFLGSSYEQYF
TRBJ1-6 NA TRBV7-8 TRBD1 16 TGTGCCAGCAGCAGAGGGGGGGACAGGGCTCGAGGGAGCGTCCACTTT CASSRGGDRARGSVHF
TRBJ1-1 once TRBV29-1 TRBD1 15 TGCAGCGTTGAGCCGACCGGGACAGGGTGGACTGAAGCTTTCTTT CSVEPTGTGWTEAFF
TRBJ1-1 NA TRBV2 NA 14 TGTGCCAGCAGTGCGCAGGGCGAAGGGGCTGAAGCTTCCTTT CASSAQGEGAEASF
TRBJ2-3 once TRBV6-5 TRBD2 16 TGTGCCAGCAGTTCCCGGACTAGCGGGGGGGACCGGCCGCAGTATTTT CASSSRTSGGDRPQYF
TRBJ1-5 NA TRBV7-2 TRBD1 16 TGTGCCAGCAGCTTCGGGACAGGGCAGCAAGGTCAGCCCCAGCATTTT CASSFGTGQQGQPQHF
TRBJ2-5 NA TRBV9 NA 14 TGTGCCAGCAGCTTCTCCTTCGCTCGGGAGACCCAGTACTTC CASSFSFARETQYF
TRBJ1-1 NA TRBV5-1 TRBD1 17 TGCGCCAGCAGCCATCGGGGACAGGGGGCGGCGAGGGGTGAAGCTTTCTTT CASSHRGQGAARGEAFF
TRBJ2-7 few TRBV6-4 TRBD2 17 TGTGCCAGCAGTGACTCCGGTAAGCGGGGCCCGTCGGGCGAGCAGTACTTC CASSDSGKRGPSGEQYF
TRBJ2-7 NA TRBV2 TRBD2 11 TGTGCCAGCAGTGCTAGCGGGGTCCCTTACTTC CASSASGVPYF
TRBJ2-5 NA TRBV21-1 NA 12 TGTGCCAGCAGACAGGGACAAGAGACCCAGTACTTC CASRQGQETQYF
TRBJ1-2 NA TRBV6-5 NA 15 TGTGCCAGCAGATCCCCGGGACAACAGAACTATGGCTACACCTTC CASRSPGQQNYGYTF
TRBJ1-2 NA TRBV7-9 NA 17 TGTTCCAGCAGCTTAGTTCCGGGGGGAAAGGGGGACTATGGCTACACCTTC CSSSLVPGGKGDYGYTF
TRBJ1-2 NA TRBV4-2 TRBD1 16 TGTGCCAGCAGCAAAAGGGGGCCCTACCGTAACTATGGCTACACCTTC CASSKRGPYRNYGYTF
TRBJ2-1 NA TRBV6-1 NA 13 TGTGCCAGCAGTGAATACAGGGACAATGAGCAGTTCTTC CASSEYRDNEQFF
TRBJ2-2 NA TRBV13 NA 16 TGTGCCAGCACCTCCCTCCCCCTTGTCAACACCGGGGAGCTGTTTTTT CASTSLPLVNTGELFF
TRBJ2-7 NA TRBV19 NA 18 TGTGCCAGTACCGCCCCTCCGGGACTCCACGCTCCCTCCTACGAGCAGTACTTC CASTAPPGLHAPSYEQYF
TRBJ2-7 NA TRBV4-3 NA 14 TGCGCCAGCAGCCAAGGTCTCAGTTCCTACGAGCAGTACTTC CASSQGLSSYEQYF
TRBJ1-5 once TRBV18 TRBD1 13 TGTGCCAGCGGACAGGCGGAGGGGCAGCCCCAGCATTTT CASGQAEGQPQHF